A selection of T cell receptor beta chains follows, all from one sample in a study of early T cells in non-severe SARS-CoV-2 infection. In TCRdb, the 5' RACE reads were re-called with MiXCR into one record per CDR3 protein. The profile shows about 80,000 distinct CDR3 sequences, about 12% of them singletons. The sequenced material came from whole blood. These TCRs come from an adult who was a healthcare worker with PCR-confirmed SARS-CoV-2 infection or an uninfected control (not recorded which). CDR3s include the opening cysteine and the closing phenylalanine or tryptophan.

v_call	j_call	cdr3_aa
TRBV20-1	TRBJ2-3	CSARAPTGLAGGPGFSDTQYF
TRBV18	TRBJ1-3	CASSPPSGLAGNTIYF
TRBV18	TRBJ1-1	CASSENTEAFF
TRBV11-2	TRBJ2-2	CASSQLAGPPGELFF
TRBV7-9	TRBJ2-6	CASNPRGSGANVLTF
TRBV5-1	TRBJ1-5	CASSGGTGGDQPQHF
TRBV2	TRBJ2-1	CASAGLGTNEQFF
TRBV5-1	TRBJ2-2	CASSLGVPGTGELFF
TRBV29-1	TRBJ2-1	CSVAGTSGSYEQFF
TRBV5-1	TRBJ2-2	CASTDDGELFF
TRBV12-5	TRBJ1-1	CASGVGGRRTEAFF
TRBV30	TRBJ1-1	CAWSRARGNTEAFF
TRBV9	TRBJ2-2	CASRRGAGELFF
TRBV5-5	TRBJ1-1	CASSLDPLLNTEAFF
TRBV5-1	TRBJ2-3	CASSLVRGGEDTQYF
TRBV20-1	TRBJ2-2	CSAYTGELFF
TRBV12-3/TRBV12-4	TRBJ2-1	CASSPGTSETNNEQFF
TRBV29-1	TRBJ2-7	CSVALGTMVEQYF
TRBV29-1	TRBJ2-1	CSVAGGTNNEQFF
TRBV5-1	TRBJ2-3	CASRSGQGPDTQYF
TRBV12-3/TRBV12-4	TRBJ2-1	CASSLFRDSLKFF
TRBV28	TRBJ1-1	CASSFRGKNTEAFF
TRBV6-1	TRBJ1-2	CASSEAGQAFYGYTF
TRBV6-5	TRBJ1-1	CASSYGGSGTEAFF
TRBV7-3	TRBJ2-2	CASSPGLWDTGELFF
TRBV5-1	TRBJ2-5	CASSTDGLQETQYF
TRBV20-1	TRBJ1-6	CSATRGQGSYNSPLHF
TRBV7-3	TRBJ2-3	CASSIFSGGPASTDTQYF
TRBV28	TRBJ2-5	CASSLGRAGETQYF
TRBV27	TRBJ2-3	CASSLSGVNRMQYF
TRBV11-2	TRBJ2-2	CASSFIRGSNTGELFF
TRBV6-6	TRBJ1-5	CASSQQPRGLQPQHF
TRBV29-1	TRBJ1-1	CSVRTGRPEAFF
TRBV7-9	TRBJ1-1	CASSPQGDTEAFF
TRBV7-9	TRBJ2-3	CASSFQGLAGRIDTQYF
TRBV5-1	TRBJ2-2	CASSLVSGRTGELFF
TRBV5-5	TRBJ2-2	CASSSSPGRNTGELFF
TRBV25-1	TRBJ2-1	CASSELGLAVQREQFF
TRBV6-5	TRBJ2-2	CASWDRGHAGELFF
TRBV12-3/TRBV12-4	TRBJ2-7	CASRPSAETYEQYF
TRBV30	TRBJ2-5	CAWGTLQPGQKMTQYF
TRBV28	TRBJ2-7	CASSDRTDEQYF
TRBV29-1	TRBJ2-3	CSVAAGGGSDTQYF
TRBV28	TRBJ2-7	CASSGISYEQYF
TRBV28	TRBJ2-3	CASSTGLNFDTQYF
TRBV6-2/TRBV6-3	TRBJ2-7	CASSDIRGQVDEQYF
TRBV28	TRBJ1-4	CASSSYPKQATNEKLFF
TRBV10-3	TRBJ2-2	CAISGTEDTGELFF
TRBV9	TRBJ2-1	CASSKGPSSYNEQFF
TRBV12-3/TRBV12-4	TRBJ1-1	CASSFPRTGENTEAFF
TRBV30	TRBJ1-5	CAVDPGGGQPQHF
TRBV19	TRBJ2-1	CASSISRAYNEQFF
TRBV7-3	TRBJ2-2	CASSLKGGSTGELFF